This T cell receptor (beta chain) was identified during a study of CD8+CD57+ T cells in acquired aplastic anemia. The authors sequenced patients whose flow cytometry had shown CD8+CD57+ cell expansion. CDR3 length: 14 residues. Germline lookup yields CDR1 ENHRY and CDR2 SYGVKD. V gave up 6 bases and J gave up 1 base, with 10 bases separating them. For CDR3 and TCR beta VDJ profiling, genomic DNA was the template used. TCRdb independently ran MiXCR on the reads; one entry per CDR3 protein. The table lists about 98,000 distinct CDR3 sequences, about 63% of them singletons, with approximately 65% in the top ten.

The sequenced sample was sorted CD4+, CD8+, or CD8+CD57+ T cells (not recorded which) from PBMCs. This sequence joins TRBV10-3 and TRBJ2-1, with D possibly being TRBD1 (5 bases). The origin of this receptor is a human donor with aplastic anemia. The CDR3 DNA reads TGTGCCATCAGCCGGCAGGGTTCCTACAATGAGCAGTTCTTC. Translating it yields CAISRQGSYNEQFF.